A few counts support the clone carrying this T cell receptor beta chain. This entry belongs to a study of T-cell memory formation after mild COVID-19. The CDR3 consists of 15 residues. V lost 0 bases and J lost 1, with 9 bases in between. Germline loops: CDR1 SGHRS, CDR2 YFSETQ. TCRdb re-analysed the 5' RACE reads in MiXCR, keeping a single row per CDR3 protein. The table lists roughly 200,000 distinct CDR3 sequences, about 18% of them singletons, with approximately 2.4% in the top ten. Sequenced sample: PBMCs or a T cell subset sorted from them (not recorded which). The chain is built from TRBV5-1 and TRBJ2-3; the D gene is possibly TRBD2 (6 bases). The receptor comes from an adult woman who had mild COVID-19 (a few samples of this study predate the infection). Cell type and time point are not known. The CDR3 nucleotides are TGCGCCAGCAGCTTGGCGCAGCGGGGCACAGATACGCAGTATTTT. Translated, it gives CASSLAQRGTDTQYF.